This TCR beta chain appears in the sequencing data of a study of blood T cells in healthy people across ages. All donors came from Russia, were Caucasian and healthy, and spanned ages about 6 to 100. Peripheral blood from each donor was collected in a volume of 9.5 to 10 milliliters. The sample holds a few counts of this clonotype. The authors ran a second PCR of about 7 to 11 cycles using a sample-barcoded 5' primer and a J-beta primer mix. Sequencing recovered at least 3 million CDR3-containing paired-end reads from each sample. Via MiXCR, TCRdb re-called the 5' RACE reads, giving one row per CDR3 protein. The sample holds 450,000 to 700,000 distinct CDR3 sequences, 27% seen once. Per the germline V gene, CDR1 is SGHNT and CDR2 is YENEEA. V shed 3 bases, J shed 0 bases, and the junction held 2 bases outside the gene matches. The CDR3 consists of 15 residues.

The chain employs TRBV11-3 and TRBJ2-1; TRBD2 matches 7 bases. The sequenced sample consisted of blood. The TCR was taken from a woman aged 70-85 years in good health. The CDR3, as DNA: TGTGCCAGCAGCTTCGGGACTATCTCCTACAATGAGCAGTTCTTC. It specifies CASSFGTISYNEQFF. The full variable domain, rest sourced from reference TRBV11-3 and TRBJ2-1, is EAGVVQSPRYKIIEKKQPVAFWCNPISGHNTLYWYLQNLGQGPELLIRYENEEAVDDSQLPKDRFSAERLKGVDSTLKIQPAELGDSAVYLCASSFGTISYNEQFFGPGTRLTVL.